This T cell receptor beta chain is from a study of prognosis after radiotherapy for stage I lung cancer. Whole-study context: In this cohort, every patient with non-small cell lung cancer was regarded as medically inoperable. Around twelve patients' tumors were adenocarcinoma, and roughly 7 patients' tumors were squamous cell carcinoma.

At least ten counts were recorded for this clonotype. At both of two time points, about 6 milliliters of peripheral blood were drawn. Amplicons of TCR beta CDR3 were generated from genomic DNA by two-round multiplex PCR. It was primers specific to each TRBV and TRBJ gene that first-round PCR used. TCRdb redid the calling of the multiplex PCR reads with MiXCR, one entry per CDR3 protein. The sample includes about 18,000 distinct CDR3 sequences, roughly 55% seen only once; the top ten take 27%. Trimming removed 9 bases at V and 0 bases at J, with 12 bases between. CDR1 and CDR2 from the germline V gene are LNHDA and SQIVND (reference sequence). The length of the CDR3 is 14 residues.

This sequence originates from a donor at least 50 years old with non-small cell lung cancer. This sample comprised PBMCs, obtained before or after stereotactic body radiation therapy (not recorded which). The chain is built from TRBV19 and TRBJ1-3, with D perhaps TRBD1 (6 bases). CDR3 in amino acids: CASIQDSSGNTIYF. CDR3 DNA sequence: TGTGCCAGCATACAGGACAGCTCTGGAAACACCATATATTTT.